This T cell receptor (beta chain) comes out of a study of T cell repertoires in ileal Crohn's disease. At the level of the study: About half of patients got postoperative therapy: under twelve thiopurines, approximately 18 anti-TNF. The study, taken as a whole, reports: All patients with clonality above 26.8% had endoscopic recurrence.

Per the germline V gene, CDR1 is SGHTA and CDR2 is FQGTGA. The CDR3 extends over 14 amino acids. V shed 4 bases, J shed 6 bases, and the junction held 5 bases outside the gene matches. Profiled with immunoSEQ multiplex PCR; TCRdb holds only in-frame clones, not every one. Seen here are approximately 7,700 clones, approximately 96% observed once, and the top ten hold approximately 0.2%. With respect to this clone: Its specificity is not known.

The clonotype comes from an adult with Crohn's disease. The V call is TRBV7-3, the J call TRBJ2-5; 10 bases match TRBD2. Material for sequencing was ileal tissue. Written as DNA, the CDR3 is TGTGCCAGCAGCTCACTAGCGGGGCTTCAGACCCAGTACTTC. Translating gives CASSSLAGLQTQYF.